This section outlines one T cell receptor beta chain sequence together with its context. At one end the junction does not follow the germline gene, possibly because of a read error. The same CDR3 also results from other DNA sequences found in this sample. This record belongs to a study of sequential checkpoint blockade in melanoma. CDR1 SEHNR and CDR2 FQNEAQ come from the germline V gene (reference sequence). The CDR3 is 17 residues long. Sequenced by immunoSEQ multiplex PCR; TCRdb stores in-frame clones only, minus some. Of 15,000 to 20,000 clones listed, just under 75% were seen once; the top ten hold roughly a fifth. Stated treatment: randomized to nivolumab then ipilimumab (arm A) or the reverse (arm B).

The sequencing used CD8+ T cells sorted from blood (inferred from file names), collected from a patient given nivolumab and ipilimumab in sequence. The chain employs TRBV7-9 and TRBJ2-7; 15 nucleotides line up with TRBD2. The source of this sequence is a human donor with melanoma. The CDR3 is CASSYGTSGRLGYEQYF. CDR3 nucleotide sequence: TGTGCCAGCAGCTACGGGACTAGCGGGAGGCTTGGCTACGAGCAGTACTTT.